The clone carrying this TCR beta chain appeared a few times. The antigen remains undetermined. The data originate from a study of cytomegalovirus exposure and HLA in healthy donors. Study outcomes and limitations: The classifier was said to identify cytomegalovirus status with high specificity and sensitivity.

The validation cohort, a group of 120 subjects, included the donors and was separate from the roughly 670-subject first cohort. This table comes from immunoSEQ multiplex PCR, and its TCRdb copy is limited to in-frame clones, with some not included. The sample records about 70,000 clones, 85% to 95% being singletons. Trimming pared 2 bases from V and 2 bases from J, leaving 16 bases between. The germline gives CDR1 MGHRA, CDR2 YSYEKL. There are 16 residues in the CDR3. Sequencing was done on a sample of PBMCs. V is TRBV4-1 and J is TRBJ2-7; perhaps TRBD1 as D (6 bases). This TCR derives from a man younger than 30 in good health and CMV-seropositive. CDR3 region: CASSQQPGGLPYEQYF. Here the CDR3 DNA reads TGCGCCAGCAGCCAACAACCTGGGGGCCTACCCTACGAGCAGTACTTC.